This T cell receptor (beta chain) originates from a study of regulatory T cells in long-lasting Graves disease. Study-wide results and limits: Thyroid tissue was not sampled; only peripheral blood was. Preferential use of TRBV28, TRBJ1-2 and TRBJ2-5 was seen in persistent disease. Graves' patients with persistent disease showed TCR diversity lower than patients newly diagnosed.

Time point described: persistent/refractory GD, antithyroid drugs over 5 years with positive TRAb. Preparation of the TCR library used RNA extracted from PBMCs. Details on this clonotype: The antigen is unknown.

The germline V gene encodes CDR1 MDHEN and CDR2 SYDVKM. The V gene lost 4 bases and the J gene lost 2 bases, with 12 bases spanning the gap. The CDR3 totals 15 residues. With iRepertoire HTBI primers and Arm-PCR of CDR3 regions, TCR beta libraries were built. Each CDR3 protein gets one entry after TCRdb re-called the multiplex PCR reads with MiXCR. The sample gives approximately 470,000 distinct CDR3 sequences, around 21% of which show up once; approximately 8% is in the top ten. The TCR was taken from a female donor with Graves disease. The chain has TRBV28 and TRBJ2-1; perhaps D is TRBD1 or TRBD2 (5 bases each). The sequences come from peripheral blood mononuclear cells (PBMCs), collected when the disease was refractory, from a patient treated with antithyroid drugs. CDR3 DNA: TGTGCCAGCAGTTACGAGGGGAGAACCTACAATGAGCAGTTCTTC. Translated, it gives CASSYEGRTYNEQFF.